This T cell receptor beta chain was retrieved from a study of post-analysis software for immune sequencing data. This clonotype was observed a handful of times. What it binds is not known. Study observations and caveats: Patients used about 5 TRBV segments, including TRBV5-6, TRBV5-1 and TRBV20-1, more often than controls. Samples sharing a preparation batch grouped tightly together when assessed by F measure. Among multiple sclerosis patients, normalized Chao1 diversity was significantly below that of controls.

Trimming cost V 3 bases and J 6 bases, with 18 bases left between them. The CDR3 length is 15 residues. Per germline, CDR1 LGHDT and CDR2 YNNKEL (reference sequence). Libraries were made from TCR beta cDNA, and they carried unique molecular identifiers. MiXCR, run by TCRdb on the PCR reads, gives a single entry per CDR3 protein. The sample records roughly 800,000 distinct CDR3 sequences, 25% to 30% being singletons. The clonotype originates from a girl aged 10-17 years with multiple sclerosis. The genes are TRBV3-1 and TRBJ2-7; perhaps D is TRBD1 or TRBD2 (6 bases each). Sequenced: blood. The chain's CDR3 is CASSQRDTESGEQYF. The CDR3 DNA follows: TGTGCCAGCAGCCAGCGGGACACCGAGTCGGGCGAGCAGTACTTC.